This entry lists 10 T cell receptor beta chains sequenced from one sample in a study of blood T cell repertoires in COVID-19 (dated by TCRdb to the early 2020s). The library was produced with the immunoSEQ multiplex PCR assay. TCRdb holds this immuneACCESS table with in-frame rearrangements only. Some clones are missing; in checked studies, unresolved V genes explain under half, and the rest has no known cause. Present in this sample are more than 90,000 clones, around 82% of which were seen just once. The ten largest clones take up around 12% of the sample. Sequenced input: peripheral blood. Every receptor here comes from a human donor in a cohort sampled during active COVID-19.

The chain recombines TRBV15 with TRBJ1-1; tentative D call: TRBD1 (6 bases). This CDR3 is 14 amino acids long. The germline V gene has CDR1 LNHNV and CDR2 YYDKDF (reference sequence). V lost 2 bases to trimming and J lost 13 bases, with 20 bases between them. DNA of the CDR3: TGTGCCACCAGCAGAAAATACAGGGAATCGGTGGTTTTCTTT. Its translation is CATSRKYRESVVFF. Combining the CDR3 with reference TRBV15 and TRBJ1-1 gives the whole variable domain DAMVIQNPRYQVTQFGKPVTLSCSQTLNHNVMYWYQQKSSQAPKLLFHYYDKDFNNEADTPDNFQSRRPNTSFCFLDIRSPGLGDTAMYLCATSRKYRESVVFFGQGTRLTVV.

The chain is built from TRBV6-5 and TRBJ2-7; no reliable D call. Germline V gives CDR1 MNHEY, CDR2 SVGAGI. There are 11 residues in the CDR3. V lost 6 bases and J lost 3, with 6 bases in between. The CDR3 coding sequence is TGTGCCAGCAGGCGGTTCTACGAGCAGTACTTC. This codes for CASRRFYEQYF.

The chain uses TRBV18 and TRBJ1-4; D gene unclear. Germline values: CDR1 KGHSH, CDR2 LQKENI. This CDR3 region has 14 residues. V was shortened by 6 bases and J by 0 bases, with 8 bases between the two germline ends. The CDR3 nucleotides read TGTGCCAGCTCTCTCAGATCAACTAATGAAAAACTGTTTTTT. Its translation is CASSLRSTNEKLFF.

The chain links TRBV28 to TRBJ1-1, with D perhaps matching TRBD1 (5 bases). Germline values: CDR1 MDHEN, CDR2 SYDVKM. V lost 5 bases and J 10 bases, leaving 14 bases between the germline ends. This CDR3 comprises 12 residues. The CDR3, as DNA: TGTGCCAGCAGTCCCCTCAGGGAGGGAGCTTTCTTT. Protein: CASSPLREGAFF.

The rearrangement joins TRBV7-9 to TRBJ2-3, with a weak D call TRBD2 (7 bases). This CDR3 region has 16 residues. Germline V gives CDR1 SEHNR, CDR2 FQNEAQ (reference sequence). The V and J ends lost 4 bases and 6 bases respectively, with 20 bases between them. CDR3: CASSSGTWGGSDTQYF. The CDR3 DNA follows: TGTGCCAGCAGCTCGGGCACCTGGGGGGGCTCGGATACGCAGTATTTT. Full variable domain (remainder filled in from reference TRBV7-9 and TRBJ2-3): DTGVSQNPRHKITKRGQNVTFRCDPISEHNRLYWYRQTLGQGPEFLTYFQNEAQLEKSRLLSDRFSAERPKGSFSTLEIQRTEQGDSAMYLCASSSGTWGGSDTQYFGPGTRLTVL.

V gene TRBV11-2 combines with J gene TRBJ1-2; D may be TRBD1 (5 bases). V dropped 2 bases and J dropped 3 bases, with 16 bases sitting between them. The CDR3 extends over 16 amino acids. Germline values: CDR1 SGHAT, CDR2 FQNNGV. The CDR3 DNA is TGTGCCAGCAGCTTACTTCGGGGGATAGGTGACTATGGCTACACCTTC. Translated, it gives CASSLLRGIGDYGYTF.

This sequence joins TRBV11-2 and TRBJ2-6, with D hard to call. The CDR3 loop spans 14 amino acids. The germline V gene encodes CDR1 SGHAT and CDR2 FQNNGV. V was shortened by 2 bases and J by 4 bases, with 6 bases between the two germline ends. For the CDR3, the DNA is TGTGCCAGCAGCTTACGTTCCGGGGCCAACGTCCTGACTTTC. Translating gives CASSLRSGANVLTF.

This rearrangement joins TRBV5-1 to TRBJ2-2; D is perhaps TRBD2 (6 bases). CDR1 is SGHRS, CDR2 YFSETQ, per germline. V lost 4 bases, J lost 5 bases, and 15 bases lay in between. There are 15 residues in the CDR3. CDR3 region: CASSRWAGRTGELFF. As DNA, the CDR3 is TGCGCCAGCAGCCGCTGGGCGGGACGGACCGGGGAGCTGTTTTTT.

The chain is built from TRBV24-1 and TRBJ2-3, with D possibly TRBD2 on 6 matching bases. Germline V gene sequence: CDR1 KGHDR, CDR2 SFDVKD. This CDR3 is built from 14 residues. Trimming pared 6 bases from V and 0 bases from J, leaving 9 bases between. The CDR3 loop reads CATSPSASTDTQYF. In nucleotides, the CDR3 is TGTGCCACCAGTCCTAGCGCTAGCACAGATACGCAGTATTTT.

The chain carries TRBV7-3 and TRBJ2-5, with TRBD2 identical over 9 bases. V was clipped by 5 bases and J by 4 bases; unmatched bases: 5. This CDR3 region has 14 residues. Germline-derived CDR1 and CDR2 are SGHTA and FQGTGA. The CDR3 protein is CASSRSGRGETQYF. The CDR3, as DNA: TGTGCCAGCAGCCGTAGCGGGAGAGGAGAGACCCAGTACTTC.